The 31 T cell receptor beta chains given below trace back to one sample, sequenced in a study of blood T cell repertoires in COVID-19. Profiled with immunoSEQ multiplex PCR; TCRdb holds only in-frame clones, not every one. Seen here are 50,000 to 65,000 clones, more than 75% observed once, and the top ten hold 4.7%. The sequenced sample consisted of peripheral blood. The receptors were sampled from a man aged 40-49 years with active COVID-19.

This chain connects TRBV27 to TRBJ2-1, with D possibly being TRBD2 (7 bases). The CDR3 loop spans 15 amino acids. V shed 7 bases and J shed 2 bases, with 15 bases lying between them. Germline V gene sequence: CDR1 MNHEY, CDR2 SMNVEV (reference sequence). The CDR3 region has the DNA TGTGCCAGCACCCTGGGGGGGGCCACCTACAATGAGCAGTTCTTC. Translating gives CASTLGGATYNEQFF.

The rearrangement joins TRBV7-2 to TRBJ2-7, with 11 bases aligning to TRBD2. The J segment lost 5 bases and the V segment lost 4 bases, leaving 4 bases of the junction unmatched. Germline-derived CDR1 and CDR2 are SGHTA and FQGNSA. This CDR3 contains 14 residues. The CDR3 DNA follows: TGTGCCAGCAGCTGGACTAGCGGGTCCCACGAGCAGTACTTC. It specifies CASSWTSGSHEQYF.

The chain joins TRBV30 to TRBJ1-2, with D possibly matching TRBD1 (6 bases). This CDR3 is 16 amino acids long. The V gene's germline CDR1 is GTSNPN and CDR2 SVGIG (reference sequence). The V end lost 1 base, the J end lost 4 bases, and 19 bases lay between the germline ends. CDR3 in DNA: TGTGCCTGGAGTGGGGCCACAGGGAAGGTTGCCTATGGCTACACCTTC. It is translated as CAWSGATGKVAYGYTF.

This clone was detected once. The chain carries TRBV12-3 or TRBV12-4 and TRBJ1-2, with TRBD1 matching over 7 bases. The J segment lost 5 bases and the V segment lost 7 bases, leaving 7 bases of the junction unmatched. This CDR3 is built from 13 residues. CDR3 DNA sequence: TGTGCCAGCACCAAAGGGACAGAATATGGCTACACCTTC. Translated, it gives CASTKGTEYGYTF.

The chain carries TRBV19 and TRBJ1-2; 7 nucleotides align to TRBD1. This CDR3 region has 14 residues. Germline CDR1 and CDR2: LNHDA and SQIVND (reference sequence). V was clipped by 6 bases and J by 8 bases; unmatched bases: 12. The CDR3 region is CASSGQADLDGYTF. DNA of the CDR3: TGTGCCAGTAGCGGACAGGCCGACCTGGACGGCTACACCTTC.

The chain is built from TRBV11-3 and TRBJ2-1; a weak D match, TRBD2 (5 bases). The CDR3 has 16 residues. In germline, CDR1 is SGHNT, CDR2 YENEEA. Trimming shortened V by 4 bases and J by 2 bases, and 15 bases separated the two germline ends. The CDR3 DNA reads as TGTGCCAGCAGCTCTAGGCCCGGGAACCCCTACAATGAGCAGTTCTTC. It translates to CASSSRPGNPYNEQFF.

J is TRBJ1-2 and V is TRBV15; tentative D call: TRBD1 (5 bases). This CDR3 spans 14 amino acids. V was trimmed by 0 bases and J by 7 bases, leaving 12 bases between them. Per germline, CDR1 LNHNV and CDR2 YYDKDF (reference sequence). The CDR3 region has the DNA TGTGCCACCAGCAGAGAACGGGGGATAGGTGGCTACACCTTC. Its translation: CATSRERGIGGYTF.

V gene TRBV7-8 combines with J gene TRBJ1-5; tentatively, D is TRBD1 (6 bases). V was trimmed by 4 bases and J by 5 bases, leaving 24 bases between them. The CDR3 covers 18 residues. Germline V lookup: CDR1 SGHVS, CDR2 FQNEAQ. CDR3 region: CASSSGTGFGPTYQPQHF. Here the CDR3 DNA reads TGTGCCAGCAGCTCCGGCACAGGGTTTGGCCCTACATATCAGCCCCAGCATTTT.

The rearrangement joins TRBV24-1 to TRBJ1-1; D unclear. Germline-derived CDR1 and CDR2 are KGHDR and SFDVKD. The CDR3 extends over 13 amino acids. Trimming took 7 bases from V and 8 from J, leaving 16 bases between them. The CDR3 loop is CATRAAAGAEAFF. As DNA, the CDR3 is TGTGCCACCAGGGCCGCTGCGGGAGCCGAAGCTTTCTTT.

The chain is built from TRBV5-4 and TRBJ2-2; possibly TRBD2 for D (7 bases). Germline lookup yields CDR1 SGHNT and CDR2 YYREEE (reference sequence). Trimming removed 4 bases at V and 8 bases at J, with 18 bases between. The CDR3 contains 15 residues. The DNA of the CDR3 is TGTGCCAGCAGCCCGGGGGCGCGGGAGATGGGGGAGCTGTTTTTT. It yields the protein CASSPGAREMGELFF.

This sequence joins TRBV2 and TRBJ1-4, with D unresolved. The CDR3 contains 13 residues. The V end was cut by 7 bases, the J end by 8 bases, with 14 bases between. The germline V gene has CDR1 SNHLY and CDR2 FYNNEI. CDR3 loop: CASTLPSTEKLFF. The DNA for the CDR3 is TGTGCCAGCACCCTCCCATCGACAGAAAAACTGTTTTTT.

V is TRBV19 and J is TRBJ2-2; 9 bases align to TRBD2. V trimming: 3 bases; J trimming: 5 bases; junction bases outside the gene matches: 4. The CDR3 is 15 amino acids. Germline V gene lookup returns CDR1 LNHDA and CDR2 SQIVND (reference sequence). CDR3 protein: CASSITTSGTGELFF. CDR3 coding DNA: TGTGCCAGTAGTATTACAACTAGCGGGACCGGGGAGCTGTTTTTT.

This chain connects TRBV29-1 to TRBJ1-1; D ambiguous. CDR1 and CDR2 from the germline V gene are SQVTM and ANQGSEA. The CDR3 length is 12 residues. Trimming pared 2 bases from V and 0 bases from J, leaving 4 bases between. CDR3 coding DNA: TGCAGCGTTGAACAAATGAACACTGAAGCTTTCTTT. Its protein product is CSVEQMNTEAFF.

This chain links TRBV28 with TRBJ2-7, with no clear D. Trimming stripped 4 bases from V and 1 base from J, with 5 bases between. Germline CDR1 reads MDHEN; CDR2 reads SYDVKM. The CDR3 totals 12 residues. CDR3 coding DNA: TGTGCCAGCAGTTCGGTTTCCTACGAGCAGTACTTC. Translation: CASSSVSYEQYF.

This clone has more than one count but fewer than ten. The rearrangement joins TRBV6-4 to TRBJ2-1, with TRBD1 matching over 9 bases. The ends lost 0 bases at V and 6 bases at J; junction bases unmatched: 0. From germline, CDR1 is MRHNA and CDR2 SNTAGT. This CDR3 comprises 14 residues. CDR3 coding DNA: TGTGCCAGCAGTGACTCGACAGGGGGCAATGAGCAGTTCTTC. It codes for CASSDSTGGNEQFF.

The chain recombines TRBV21-1 with TRBJ2-3; TRBD2 was called by the table and not checked on the DNA. TRBV21-1 is noted as a pseudogene. CDR3 length equals 19 residues. The CDR3 here is CASSRPHRGGRRDTDTQYF. CDR3 DNA sequence: TGTGCCAGCAGCAGACCTCACCGGGGAGGGCGGAGGGACACAGATACGCAGTATTTT.

The CDR3 sequence: CASSQPGQGAGYTF. The CDR3 bases are TGTGCCAGCAGCCAACCGGGACAGGGGGCAGGCTACACCTTC. The chain joins TRBV3-1 (or the pseudogene TRBV3-2) to TRBJ1-2; TRBD1 matches 12 bases. Germline CDR1 is LGHDT and CDR2 is YNNKEL (reference sequence). CDR3 length equals 14 residues. The ends lost 2 bases at V and 8 bases at J; junction bases unmatched: 3.

The table lists this clone with a few counts. The chain has TRBV11-2 and TRBJ2-7; 12 bases are shared with TRBD2. The J segment lost 3 bases and the V segment lost 1 base, leaving 7 bases of the junction unmatched. CDR1 and CDR2 from the germline V gene are SGHAT and FQNNGV. This CDR3 is 17 amino acids long. The CDR3 bases are TGTGCCAGCAGCTTAGGGATAGGACTAGCGGGACTCTACGAGCAGTACTTC. Its translation is CASSLGIGLAGLYEQYF.

V usage is TRBV28 and J usage is TRBJ1-3; possibly TRBD1 for D (5 bases). Germline V gives CDR1 MDHEN, CDR2 SYDVKM. The CDR3 covers 16 residues. V shed 7 bases and J shed 2 bases, with 18 bases lying between them. The CDR3 loop reads CASTLYRSLAGNTIYF. CDR3 nucleotides: TGTGCCAGCACGTTATACAGGAGCCTCGCTGGAAACACCATATATTTT.

As to this clone: This CDR3 is also generated by other DNA sequences in the sample. V gene TRBV5-8 combines with J gene TRBJ2-1; 10 nucleotides align to TRBD2. V lost 2 bases and J lost 4; bases outside the gene matches: 3. The germline V gene encodes CDR1 SGHTS and CDR2 YDEGEE. This CDR3 has 15 amino acids. The CDR3 protein is CASSLTSGTYNEQFF. The DNA of the CDR3 is TGTGCCAGCAGCTTAACTAGCGGGACATACAATGAGCAGTTCTTC.

The V call is TRBV7-9, the J call TRBJ1-6; 10 bases are shared with TRBD1. This CDR3 contains 16 residues. From germline, CDR1 is SEHNR and CDR2 FQNEAQ (reference sequence). Unmatched junction bases numbered 1, after V lost 1 base and J lost 4 bases. The DNA for the CDR3 is TGTGCCAGCAGCTTAGGGGACAGGGGATATAATTCACCCCTCCACTTT. Translating it yields CASSLGDRGYNSPLHF.

The CDR3 protein is CAGSTGLSEQYF. CDR3 nucleotide sequence: TGTGCCGGGTCGACAGGCTTGAGCGAGCAGTACTTC. This chain connects TRBV6-5 to TRBJ2-5; possible D gene TRBD1, 6 bases. The tail of the sequence fits TRBJ2-7 better, so the J call may be wrong. Germline V CDR1 and CDR2: MNHEY, SVGAGI. This CDR3 is built from 12 residues.

V gene TRBV13 combines with J gene TRBJ1-1, with D hard to call. Trimming left V 8 bases short and J 3 bases short, with 10 bases between. This CDR3 is 12 amino acids long. The germline V gene encodes CDR1 PRHDT and CDR2 FYEKMQ (reference sequence). The CDR3 protein is CASGLTHTEAFF. CDR3 nucleotide sequence: TGTGCCAGCGGCCTGACACACACTGAAGCTTTCTTT.

For this clone: At one end the junction does not follow the germline gene, possibly because of a read error. The chain recombines TRBV7-7 with TRBJ2-1, with TRBD2 matching 9 bases. This CDR3 has 12 amino acids. The V gene's germline CDR1 is SSHAT and CDR2 FNYEAQ (reference sequence). The CDR3 region has the DNA TGTGCTAGCAGCGGAATTAGCGGGAGGCAGTTCTTC. It specifies CASSGISGRQFF.

The chain couples TRBV6-5 to TRBJ1-2, with 11 bases that match TRBD1. Trimming removed 5 bases from V and 9 bases from J; junction bases left unmatched: 8. Germline-derived CDR1 and CDR2 are MNHEY and SVGAGI. This CDR3 comprises 14 residues. In nucleotides, the CDR3 is TGTGCCAGCAGTCCGGACAGGGGGCTATCGAGCTACACCTTC. As protein: CASSPDRGLSSYTF.

The CDR3 DNA reads TGTGCCAGCAGACAAATCAGGGGGAGGAATGAGCAGTTCTTC. This translates into CASRQIRGRNEQFF. This sequence joins TRBV7-8 and TRBJ2-1; tentative D call: TRBD1 (7 bases). The CDR3 is made up of 14 amino acids. Germline assignment: CDR1 SGHVS and CDR2 FQNEAQ. Trimming removed 6 bases from V and 7 bases from J, with 16 bases in between. The full variable domain, its missing parts supplied by reference TRBV7-8 and TRBJ2-1, is GAGVSQSPRYKVAKRGQDVALRCDPISGHVSLFWYQQALGQGPEFLTYFQNEAQLDKSGLPSDRFFAERPEGSVSTLKIQRTQQEDSAVYLCASRQIRGRNEQFFGPGTRLTVL.

V and J are TRBV5-1 and TRBJ1-1; TRBD1 might be the D (5 bases). Trimming took 4 bases from V and 2 from J, leaving 21 bases between them. CDR1 and CDR2 from the germline V gene are SGHRS and YFSETQ. This CDR3 region has 17 residues. The CDR3 DNA follows: TGCGCCAGCAGCCCCGTCGCGGAGGGGCTCGACAACACTGAAGCTTTCTTT. It translates to CASSPVAEGLDNTEAFF.

Here the CDR3 reads CASSPSGREETQYF. CDR3 bases: TGTGCCAGCAGTCCTAGCGGGAGAGAGGAGACCCAGTACTTC. The chain recombines TRBV9 with TRBJ2-5; 10 bases align to TRBD2. The CDR3 totals 14 residues. Germline-derived CDR1 and CDR2 are SGDLS and YYNGEE. V dropped 5 bases and J dropped 5; count of bases not matched to a gene: 6.

V is TRBV18 and J is TRBJ1-6; 7 bases are a match to TRBD1. Germline CDR1 KGHSH, CDR2 LQKENI. The J segment lost 10 bases and the V segment lost 2 bases, leaving 5 bases of the junction unmatched. The CDR3 has 14 residues. DNA of the CDR3: TGTGCCAGCTCACCAATACAGGGGACCTCACCCCTCCACTTT. It translates to CASSPIQGTSPLHF.

The chain couples TRBV6-6 to TRBJ2-4; the match to TRBD2 covers 8 bases. The J segment lost 8 bases and the V segment lost 5 bases, leaving 17 bases of the junction unmatched. CDR3 length equals 17 residues. Germline V CDR1 and CDR2: MNHNY, SVGAGI (reference sequence). CDR3 in amino acids: CASSRLPGRAHHDIQYF. Here the CDR3 DNA reads TGTGCCAGCAGTCGGTTGCCCGGGAGGGCCCATCATGACATTCAGTACTTC.

This clone showed up just once. The chain carries TRBV6-1 and TRBJ2-7, with 12 bases lining up with TRBD1. Per germline, CDR1 MNHNS and CDR2 SASEGT. V trimming: 3 bases; J trimming: 5 bases; junction bases outside the gene matches: 5. This CDR3 has 15 residues. The CDR3 nucleotides read TGTGCCAGCAGTGATCCGGGACAGGGGGCGCACGAGCAGTACTTC. This translates into CASSDPGQGAHEQYF.